The entry below describes one T cell receptor beta chain. This CDR3 is 21 amino acids long. Losses at the gene ends were 3 bases for V and 9 bases for J; bases not matched to a gene: 26. Per germline, CDR1 KGHSH and CDR2 LQKENI. PCR was performed using 60 Vbeta and 13 Jbeta primers. Here immunoSEQ multiplex PCR was the method, and the copy in TCRdb shows in-frame clones only, minus some. The data include approximately 120,000 clones; the top ten clones carry 2%. This sample was taken from a study of cytomegalovirus exposure and HLA in healthy donors. As for the study in general: The 100 million to 140 million unique TCR beta sequences, from about 180 million T cells, were found by an earlier analysis. Tens of millions of unique TCRs from HLA-typed donors made up an early data release.

Sequencing used PBMCs. The rearrangement joins TRBV18 to TRBJ1-6, with 7 bases matching TRBD1. The receptor was derived from an older woman in good health and CMV-seronegative. CDR3 nucleotide sequence: TGTGCCAGCTCACCGGGGGCTGGGGACAGTCTAGGTAAAAGGAGCCTTTCACCCCTCCACTTT. Its translation is CASSPGAGDSLGKRSLSPLHF.